This T cell receptor (beta chain) is from a study of blood T cell repertoires in COVID-19. Study context: From the United States, Italy and Spain came samples of acute and convalescent COVID-19. The analysed material was cDNA or gDNA that came from T cells, B-cell-depleted T cells, or PBMCs.

V lost 2 bases and J lost 0, with 12 bases in between. Germline CDR1 SGHRS, CDR2 YFSETQ. The length of the CDR3 is 15 residues. Assay used: immunoSEQ multiplex PCR; TCRdb lists only in-frame clones, some missing. The sample consists of approximately 210,000 clones, around 80% of them appearing once. The sequencing input was peripheral blood. The gene calls are TRBV5-1 and TRBJ2-7; perhaps TRBD1 as D (5 bases). The receptor's source is a woman aged 80 or older with COVID-19, enrolled during active disease. The CDR3 sequence is CASSLDDRSSYEQYF. The CDR3 bases are TGCGCCAGCAGCTTAGACGACAGATCCTCCTACGAGCAGTACTTC. Combining the CDR3 with reference TRBV5-1 and TRBJ2-7 gives the whole variable domain KAGVTQTPRYLIKTRGQQVTLSCSPISGHRSVSWYQQTPGQGLQFLFEYFSETQRNKGNFPGRFSGRQFSNSRSEMNVSTLELGDSALYLCASSLDDRSSYEQYFGPGTRLTVT.